The clone carrying this TCR beta chain was seen a handful of times. As yet, its antigen is unknown. This CDR3 is 15 amino acids long. The junction had 7 bases not matched to a gene; V was cut back by 6 bases and J by 5 bases. Unique molecular identifiers were used in preparing the TCRbeta library. TCRdb re-called the PCR reads with MiXCR, one entry per CDR3 protein. Of about 830,000 distinct CDR3 sequences listed, roughly 16% are singletons. The data originate from a study of T-cell reconstitution after alpha-beta-depleted transplantation in children. General study points: Reports say that about two months after transplant, the alpha-beta T cells came out of several hundred graft clones that had expanded. Diversity and T-cell counts at one year after transplant derived mostly from new T cells. After transplant, high TCRbeta diversity at day 60 in some patients arose from surviving recipient T cells and thymic progenitors.

The sequences come from PBMCs, mostly from graft donor cells, collected 360 days after TCRalphabeta/CD19-depleted stem cell transplant. This chain links TRBV12-3 or TRBV12-4 with TRBJ2-1; 10 nucleotides line up with TRBD2. The sequence came from a male patient aged 5 to 17 who had a stem cell transplant for acute lymphoblastic leukemia, so the T cells may come from the graft donor. CDR3 nucleotide sequence: TGTGCCAGCAGGCCTAGCGGGAGTGCGCACAATGAGCAGTTCTTC. Translation: CASRPSGSAHNEQFF.